The present entry profiles one T cell receptor (beta chain) with its context. Its antigen is still unknown. The data were taken from a study of graft-versus-host responses after intestinal transplantation. Clones were sequenced by immunoSEQ multiplex PCR, and TCRdb holds only the in-frame ones, with some missing. The table records tens of thousands of clones, around nine tenths of them present only once. Germline V CDR1 and CDR2: MGHRA, YSYEKL. V gave up 2 bases and J gave up 3 bases; unmatched junction bases: 3. The CDR3 has 15 residues. The source material was unstimulated CD8+ T cells sorted from spleen or lymph node cells, sampled before intestinal transplant. This receptor was identified in a human donor who received an intestinal transplant. V gene TRBV4-1 combines with J gene TRBJ2-2; 7 nucleotides agree with TRBD1. The CDR3: CASSQTGADTGELFF. CDR3 DNA: TGCGCCAGCAGCCAAACAGGGGCGGACACCGGGGAGCTGTTTTTT.